A selection of T cell receptor beta chains follows, all from one sample in a study of blood T cell repertoires in COVID-19. This table comes from immunoSEQ multiplex PCR, and its TCRdb copy is limited to in-frame clones, with some not included. The table includes around 200,000 clones, more than 70% detected once. The specimen sequenced was PBMCs or T cells enriched from blood (not recorded which). The receptors originated from a man aged 40-55 years who had recovered from COVID-19. CDR3s include the opening cysteine and the closing phenylalanine or tryptophan. A D gene is named only where the DNA matches it firmly. A clone size is listed for some rows: how often the clone was seen (once, few, many), or a class if it is expanded.

D	V	J	size	CDR3	DNA
.	TRBV5-1	TRBJ1-4	.	CASSREGRSATNEKLFF	TGCGCCAGCAGTCGCGAGGGGAGGTCTGCAACTAATGAAAAACTGTTTTTT
TRBD1	TRBV18	TRBJ1-2	.	CASSLTGLRDGYTF	TGTGCCAGCTCGTTGACAGGGTTGAGGGATGGCTACACCTTC
.	TRBV11-1	TRBJ2-1	once	CASSSDGSGEQFF	TGTGCCAGCAGCTCGGACGGGAGTGGTGAGCAGTTCTTC
TRBD1	TRBV2	TRBJ1-5	.	CASSDPGTGMSSNQPQHF	TGTGCCAGCAGTGATCCGGGGACAGGGATGTCTAGCAATCAGCCCCAGCATTTT
.	TRBV28	TRBJ1-1	.	CASSTQVDTEAFF	TGTGCCAGCAGCACCCAGGTAGACACTGAAGCTTTCTTT
.	TRBV9	TRBJ1-2	.	CASSRGGDDYGYTF	TGTGCCAGCAGCAGAGGGGGGGACGACTATGGCTACACCTTC
.	TRBV5-1	TRBJ1-2	.	CASSRTVNYGYTF	TGCGCCAGCAGCCGGACAGTTAACTATGGCTACACCTTC
.	TRBV29-1	TRBJ1-1	.	CSVAAGRMNTEAFF	TGCAGCGTTGCGGCAGGGCGAATGAACACTGAAGCTTTCTTT
TRBD1	TRBV3-1/TRBV3-2	TRBJ2-1	.	CASSQFGTGGEEQFF	TGTGCCAGCAGCCAGTTCGGGACAGGGGGGGAAGAGCAGTTCTTC
TRBD1	TRBV29-1	TRBJ1-2	.	CSVAGTGFVYTF	TGCAGCGTGGCCGGGACAGGGTTTGTCTACACCTTC
TRBD2	TRBV5-1	TRBJ2-7	.	CASSFSSGAYEQYF	TGCGCCAGCAGCTTTTCTAGCGGGGCCTACGAGCAGTACTTC
.	TRBV6-1	TRBJ2-5	.	CASSEAGGPQETQYF	TGTGCCAGCAGTGAAGCGGGGGGGCCCCAAGAGACCCAGTACTTC
TRBD2	TRBV19	TRBJ2-1	.	CASNPAGEYNEQFF	TGTGCCAGTAACCCAGCGGGAGAGTACAATGAGCAGTTCTTC
TRBD1	TRBV13	TRBJ1-2	.	CASSWDRAYGYTF	TGTGCCAGCAGTTGGGACAGGGCCTATGGCTACACCTTC
TRBD1	TRBV5-6	TRBJ1-2	.	CASSPLQGARGYTF	TGTGCCAGCAGCCCCTTACAGGGGGCAAGAGGCTACACCTTC
.	TRBV7-9	TRBJ2-5	.	CASSPAGTAAGKTQYF	TGTGCCAGCAGCCCAGCCGGGACCGCCGCGGGGAAGACCCAGTACTTC
TRBD1	TRBV28	TRBJ2-7	.	CASSQRQGRFYEQYF	TGTGCCAGCAGCCAACGACAGGGTAGGTTCTACGAGCAGTACTTC
TRBD1	TRBV27	TRBJ1-2	.	CASSFGTGTNYGYTF	TGTGCCAGCAGTTTTGGGACAGGGACCAACTATGGCTACACCTTC
.	TRBV27	TRBJ1-5	.	CASRVSGNQPQHF	TGTGCCAGCAGAGTTTCAGGAAATCAGCCCCAGCATTTT
TRBD2	TRBV7-2	TRBJ2-1	.	CASSLLAGGRNEQFF	TGTGCCAGCAGCTTACTAGCGGGAGGGAGAAATGAGCAGTTCTTC
TRBD1	TRBV28	TRBJ1-1	.	CASTLLTGSGTEAFF	TGTGCCAGCACCCTCTTGACAGGGTCAGGCACTGAAGCTTTCTTT
TRBD1	TRBV7-2	TRBJ2-1	.	CASSPQGVGQFF	TGTGCCAGCAGCCCCCAGGGGGTCGGGCAGTTCTTC
.	TRBV10-3	TRBJ2-1	.	CAISDESPERFF	TGTGCCATCAGTGATGAAAGCCCTGAAAGGTTCTTC
TRBD1	TRBV3-1/TRBV3-2	TRBJ2-3	.	CASSQEVGQGITDTQYF	TGTGCCAGCAGCCAAGAAGTAGGACAGGGGATAACAGATACGCAGTATTTT
TRBD1	TRBV7-2	TRBJ2-3	.	CASRPTGQGPIDTQYF	TGTGCCAGCAGGCCAACGGGACAGGGGCCGATAGATACGCAGTATTTT
TRBD1	TRBV30	TRBJ1-2	.	CAWSQGAIGYGYTF	TGTGCCTGGAGTCAGGGGGCGATAGGCTATGGCTACACCTTC
.	TRBV5-1	TRBJ1-6	.	CASSLAGVQNSPLHF	TGCGCCAGCAGCCTGGCGGGGGTCCAAAATTCACCCCTCCACTTT
.	TRBV21-1	TRBJ1-5	.	CASSKAWGDFLNLNQPQHF	TGTGCCAGCAGCAAAGCATGGGGGGACTTTCTAAACCTCAATCAGCCCCAGCATTTT
.	TRBV6-5	TRBJ1-4	.	CASKSDVGEKLFF	TGTGCCAGCAAGAGCGACGTGGGTGAAAAACTGTTTTTT
TRBD1	TRBV13	TRBJ1-2	.	CASSSLSLRDRDNYGYTF	TGTGCCAGCAGCTCTCTCAGCCTCCGGGACAGGGACAACTATGGCTACACCTTC
.	TRBV3-1/TRBV3-2	TRBJ1-6	once	CASSQTRESPLHF	TGTGCCAGCAGCCAAACCAGGGAATCACCCCTCCACTTT
.	TRBV9	TRBJ1-2	.	CASSLLPDRTHGYTF	TGTGCCAGCAGCCTCCTCCCCGACAGGACCCATGGCTACACCTTC
TRBD1	TRBV28	TRBJ2-7	.	CASSSAPGQGFYEQYF	TGTGCCAGCAGTTCCGCCCCCGGACAGGGTTTCTACGAGCAGTACTTC
.	TRBV6-5	TRBJ1-5	.	CASGRLGGNQPQHF	TGTGCCAGCGGTAGGCTCGGGGGCAATCAGCCCCAGCATTTT
.	TRBV18	TRBJ1-2	.	CASSPPTTNYGYTF	TGTGCCAGCTCACCACCGACAACTAACTATGGCTACACCTTC
.	TRBV5-4	TRBJ2-3	.	CASSLAPTDTQYF	TGTGCCAGCAGCTTGGCTCCCACAGATACGCAGTATTTT
.	TRBV6-5	TRBJ1-3	.	CASSYDKIPGNTIYF	TGTGCCAGCAGTTACGACAAGATCCCTGGAAACACCATATATTTT
.	TRBV5-1	TRBJ1-2	.	CASSLDETALGLYGYTF	TGCGCCAGCAGCTTGGACGAGACGGCTTTAGGACTCTATGGCTACACCTTC
.	TRBV19	TRBJ2-1	.	CASSIISPRGDNEQFF	TGTGCCAGTAGTATAATATCCCCCAGGGGGGACAATGAGCAGTTCTTC
.	TRBV9	TRBJ1-1	.	CASSVATAGEAFF	TGTGCCAGCAGCGTAGCTACGGCAGGTGAAGCTTTCTTT
TRBD1	TRBV28	TRBJ1-2	.	CASRRIQGARGYTF	TGTGCCAGCAGGCGAATTCAGGGGGCACGAGGCTACACCTTC
.	TRBV12-3/TRBV12-4	TRBJ1-5	.	CASRKGNQPQHF	TGTGCCAGCAGAAAGGGGAATCAGCCCCAGCATTTT
TRBD1	TRBV28	TRBJ1-3	.	CASRPVQGGGNTIYF	TGTGCCAGCAGGCCCGTACAGGGGGGAGGAAACACCATATATTTT
.	TRBV9	TRBJ2-1	.	CASSVGGLSYNEQFF	TGTGCCAGCAGCGTAGGGGGGCTCTCCTACAATGAGCAGTTCTTC
TRBD1	TRBV4-1	TRBJ1-1	.	CASVRDRDTEAFF	TGCGCCAGCGTCCGGGACAGGGACACTGAAGCTTTCTTT
.	TRBV4-1	TRBJ2-7	.	CASSQIESPGSGTYYEQYF	TGCGCCAGCAGCCAAATTGAGAGTCCGGGGTCAGGAACCTACTACGAGCAGTACTTC
.	TRBV28	TRBJ1-5	.	CASSRQRDQPQHF	TGTGCCAGCAGTAGACAGAGAGATCAGCCCCAGCATTTT
.	TRBV9	TRBJ1-5	.	CASSRDSTNQPQHF	TGTGCCAGCAGCAGAGACAGTACCAATCAGCCCCAGCATTTT
TRBD1	TRBV29-1	TRBJ1-4	.	CSVVDRGESDEKLFF	TGCAGCGTTGTGGACAGGGGGGAAAGCGATGAAAAACTGTTTTTT
.	TRBV27	TRBJ1-5	.	CASSLSGKSNQPQHF	TGTGCCAGCAGTTTGTCGGGGAAATCCAATCAGCCCCAGCATTTT
TRBD1	TRBV9	TRBJ2-3	.	CASSVMQGAQADTQYF	TGTGCCAGCAGCGTAATGCAGGGGGCGCAAGCAGATACGCAGTATTTT
.	TRBV30	TRBJ1-5	.	CAWSVAGKSNQPQHF	TGTGCCTGGAGTGTAGCAGGGAAAAGCAATCAGCCCCAGCATTTT
.	TRBV6-5	TRBJ1-2	few	CASSMDRVYGYTF	TGTGCCAGCAGTATGGACAGAGTCTATGGCTACACCTTC
.	TRBV11-2	TRBJ2-7	.	CASSLTSQTGYEQYF	TGTGCCAGCAGCTTGACTTCCCAGACAGGATACGAGCAGTACTTC
.	TRBV5-4	TRBJ1-6	.	CASGSQQGGSPLHF	TGTGCCAGCGGATCCCAACAGGGCGGCTCACCCCTCCACTTT
.	TRBV7-9	TRBJ2-7	.	CASSLVQGKNEQYF	TGTGCCAGCAGCTTAGTTCAGGGGAAGAACGAGCAGTACTTC
TRBD1	TRBV9	TRBJ1-1	.	CASSRQRVGTENTEAFF	TGTGCCAGCAGTCGTCAGAGGGTCGGGACAGAGAACACTGAAGCTTTCTTT
TRBD1	TRBV5-1	TRBJ1-1	.	CASSLGTGGQTEAFF	TGCGCCAGCAGCTTAGGCACAGGGGGCCAAACTGAAGCTTTCTTT